The 11 T cell receptor beta chains listed next were all sequenced from one sample in a study of graft-versus-host responses after intestinal transplantation. Profiling relied on immunoSEQ multiplex PCR, and the TCRdb table lists in-frame clones only, not all of them. The sample consists of around 29,000 clones, 90% to 95% of them appearing once. This material consisted of PBMCs, taken about ten weeks after intestinal transplant. The source is a human patient who received an intestinal transplant, so some T cells may come from the graft donor.

This clone was detected once. The rearrangement joins TRBV4-2 to TRBJ2-5; 7 positions agree with TRBD2. Germline assignment: CDR1 LGHNA and CDR2 YNFKEQ. CDR3 size: 17 residues. V dropped 2 bases and J dropped 5; count of bases not matched to a gene: 14. In DNA form, the CDR3 reads TGTGCCAGCAGCCAATCCGTCGTGACTAGCCCTAGGGAGACCCAGTACTTC. It encodes CASSQSVVTSPRETQYF.

This clone has only one observation. V and J are TRBV4-2 and TRBJ1-6; 11 bases fit TRBD1. Germline assignment: CDR1 LGHNA and CDR2 YNFKEQ. V dropped 0 bases and J dropped 12; count of bases not matched to a gene: 4. The CDR3 spans 15 residues. The DNA of the CDR3 is TGTGCCAGCAGCCAAGACCGGACAGGGGGCCTACCCCTCCACTTT. Protein sequence: CASSQDRTGGLPLHF.

The chain recombines TRBV12-5 with TRBJ2-7; D gene unclear. The ends were cut back, 5 bases at V and 1 base at J, with 12 bases in the middle. The CDR3 extends over 14 amino acids. Germline CDR1 is LGHNT and CDR2 is FRNRAP. This chain's CDR3 is CASGRAGWSYEQYF. In DNA, the CDR3 is TGTGCTAGTGGTCGGGCAGGTTGGTCCTACGAGCAGTACTTC.

Points on this clone: At one of its ends the junction is not consistent with the germline gene, which may arise from a read error. The genes are TRBV7-9 and TRBJ1-1, with a possible D match to TRBD1 (6 bases). Germline V gene data show CDR1 as SEHNR and CDR2 as FQNEAQ (reference sequence). The length of the CDR3 is 12 residues. This chain's CDR3 is CASSRPGTRRLF. In DNA form, the CDR3 reads TGTGCCAGCAGCAGACCCGGGACAAGGCGGCTCTTT.

This clone was found once. The chain combines TRBV27 with TRBJ1-1; D gene ambiguous. The V end lost 3 bases, the J end lost 0 bases, and 5 bases lay between the germline ends. Germline CDR1 is MNHEY and CDR2 is SMNVEV (reference sequence). There are 13 residues in the CDR3. For the CDR3, the DNA is TGTGCCAGCAGTTTTGGCCTGAACACTGAAGCTTTCTTT. Amino acid sequence: CASSFGLNTEAFF.

The chain combines TRBV5-4 with TRBJ2-5; TRBD1 might be the D (6 bases). Germline values: CDR1 SGHNT, CDR2 YYREEE (reference sequence). The CDR3 totals 14 residues. V was shortened by 4 bases and J by 5 bases, with 15 bases between the two germline ends. As DNA, the CDR3 is TGTGCCAGCAGCCTGTCTGGGGGCTGGGAGACCCAGTACTTC. Encoded protein: CASSLSGGWETQYF.

The chain recombines TRBV10-1 with TRBJ2-3; either TRBD1 or TRBD2 may fit D (5 bases each). Deletions cut 1 base from V and 4 bases from J, with 12 bases between. CDR1 and CDR2 (germline): WNHNN, SYGVQD (reference sequence). The CDR3 contains 15 residues. CDR3 coding DNA: TGCGCCAGCAGTGAGTGGGGGAAGCTCTCAGATACGCAGTATTTT. It yields the protein CASSEWGKLSDTQYF.

This chain connects TRBV12-5 to TRBJ1-5; 7 nucleotides agree with TRBD1. Germline CDR1 LGHNT, CDR2 FRNRAP. This CDR3 contains 16 residues. The ends lost 5 bases at V and 2 bases at J; junction bases unmatched: 9. Written as DNA, the CDR3 is TGTGCTAGTGGTCAGGGGGACCCCGGGCGCAATCAGCCCCAGCATTTT. This encodes CASGQGDPGRNQPQHF.

The chain couples TRBV5-5 to TRBJ1-2; D is perhaps TRBD1 (5 bases). This CDR3 spans 14 amino acids. The V end lost 0 bases, the J end lost 7 bases, and 13 bases lay between the germline ends. CDR1 is SGHKS, CDR2 YYEKEE, per germline (reference sequence). In DNA, the CDR3 is TGTGCCAGCAGCTTGGCGGTCGGGGCTGGTGGCTACACCTTC. Amino acid sequence: CASSLAVGAGGYTF.

The V call is TRBV6-4, the J call TRBJ1-6; perhaps TRBD1 as D (5 bases). The length of the CDR3 is 18 residues. Germline V gives CDR1 MRHNA, CDR2 SNTAGT. The V end lost 5 bases, the J end lost 4 bases, and 21 bases lay between the germline ends. CDR3: CASSPRTLYPPYNSPLHF. The CDR3 DNA is TGTGCCAGCAGTCCCAGGACACTTTACCCGCCTTATAATTCACCCCTCCACTTT.

The chain carries TRBV18 and TRBJ2-1; D may be TRBD2 (5 bases). V lost 0 bases, J lost 9 bases, and 15 bases lay in between. From germline, CDR1 is KGHSH and CDR2 LQKENI. The CDR3 runs to 15 residues. The CDR3 DNA is TGTGCCAGCTCACCACCCCCTCCTAGCCGTTTTGAGCAGTTCTTC. This codes for CASSPPPPSRFEQFF.